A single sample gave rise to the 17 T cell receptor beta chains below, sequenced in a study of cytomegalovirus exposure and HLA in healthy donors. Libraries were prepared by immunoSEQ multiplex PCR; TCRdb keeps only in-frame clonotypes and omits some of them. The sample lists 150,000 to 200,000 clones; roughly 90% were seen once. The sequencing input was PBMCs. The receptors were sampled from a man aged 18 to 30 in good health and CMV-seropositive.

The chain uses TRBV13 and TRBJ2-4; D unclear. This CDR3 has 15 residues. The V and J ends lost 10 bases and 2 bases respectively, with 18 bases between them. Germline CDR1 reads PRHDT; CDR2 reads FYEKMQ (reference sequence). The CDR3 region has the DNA TGTGCCATCCCCCCTCAACAAGTCCCCAAAAACATTCAGTACTTC. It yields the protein CAIPPQQVPKNIQYF. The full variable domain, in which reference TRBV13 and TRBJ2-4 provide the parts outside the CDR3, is AAGVIQSPRHLIKEKRETATLKCYPIPRHDTVYWYQQGPGQDPQFLISFYEKMQSDKGSIPDRFSAQQFSDYHSELNMSSLELGDSALYFCAIPPQQVPKNIQYFGAGTRLSVL.

The CDR3 reads CASSQDRGRREQYF. Here the CDR3 DNA reads TGTGCCAGCTCTCAGGACAGGGGGCGCCGCGAGCAGTACTTC. The chain recombines TRBV18 with TRBJ2-7; 11 bases align to TRBD1. The junction had 7 bases not matched to a gene; V was cut back by 6 bases and J by 6 bases. This CDR3 is 14 amino acids long. Germline-derived CDR1 and CDR2 are KGHSH and LQKENI.

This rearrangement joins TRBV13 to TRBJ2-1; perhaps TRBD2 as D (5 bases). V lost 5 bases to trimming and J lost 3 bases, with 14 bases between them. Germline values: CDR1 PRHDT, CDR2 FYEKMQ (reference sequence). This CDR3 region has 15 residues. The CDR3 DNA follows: TGTGCCAGCAGCCCCCTCTCGAGCGGCTACAATGAGCAGTTCTTC. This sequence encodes CASSPLSSGYNEQFF. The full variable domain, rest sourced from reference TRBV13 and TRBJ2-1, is AAGVIQSPRHLIKEKRETATLKCYPIPRHDTVYWYQQGPGQDPQFLISFYEKMQSDKGSIPDRFSAQQFSDYHSELNMSSLELGDSALYFCASSPLSSGYNEQFFGPGTRLTVL.

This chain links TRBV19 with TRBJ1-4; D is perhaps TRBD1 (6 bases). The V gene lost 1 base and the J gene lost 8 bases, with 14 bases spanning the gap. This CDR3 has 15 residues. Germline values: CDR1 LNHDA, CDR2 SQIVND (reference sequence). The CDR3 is CASSIAGQGREKLFF. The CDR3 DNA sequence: TGTGCCAGTAGTATAGCGGGCCAGGGGCGGGAAAAACTGTTTTTT.

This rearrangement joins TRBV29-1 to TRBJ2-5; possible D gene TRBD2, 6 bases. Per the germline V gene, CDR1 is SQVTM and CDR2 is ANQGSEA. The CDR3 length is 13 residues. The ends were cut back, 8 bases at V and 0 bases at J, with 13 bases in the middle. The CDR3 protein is CSPRGYNQETQYF. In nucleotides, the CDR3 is TGCAGCCCGCGGGGTTACAACCAAGAGACCCAGTACTTC. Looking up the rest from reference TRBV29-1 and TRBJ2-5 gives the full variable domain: SAVISQKPSRDICQRGTSLTIQCQVDSQVTMMFWYRQQPGQSLTLIATANQGSEATYESGFVIDKFPISRPNLTFSTLTVSNMSPEDSSIYLCSPRGYNQETQYFGPGTRLLVL.

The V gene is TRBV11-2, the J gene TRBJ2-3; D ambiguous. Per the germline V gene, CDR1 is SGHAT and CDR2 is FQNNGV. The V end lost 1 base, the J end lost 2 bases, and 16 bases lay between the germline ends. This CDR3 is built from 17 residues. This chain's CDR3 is CASSLGPFVRNTDTQYF. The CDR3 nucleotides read TGTGCCAGCAGCTTAGGGCCTTTTGTGCGGAACACAGATACGCAGTATTTT.

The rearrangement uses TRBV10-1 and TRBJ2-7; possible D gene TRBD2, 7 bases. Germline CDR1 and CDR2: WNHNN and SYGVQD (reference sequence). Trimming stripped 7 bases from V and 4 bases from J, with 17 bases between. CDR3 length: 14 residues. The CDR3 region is CASTAGAPEYEQYF. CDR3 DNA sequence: TGCGCCAGCACGGCGGGGGCCCCGGAGTACGAGCAGTACTTC.

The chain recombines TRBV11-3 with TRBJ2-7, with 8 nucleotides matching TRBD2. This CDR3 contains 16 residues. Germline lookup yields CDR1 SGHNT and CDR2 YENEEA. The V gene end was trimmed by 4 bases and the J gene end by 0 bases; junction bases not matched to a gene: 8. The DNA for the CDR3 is TGTGCCAGCAGCTACCTAGCGAGCGGGGGCTCCTACGAGCAGTACTTC. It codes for CASSYLASGGSYEQYF.

The CDR3: CASSFSGGPNTGELFF. CDR3 in DNA: TGTGCCAGCAGCTTCTCGGGAGGGCCGAACACCGGGGAGCTGTTTTTT. The J gene is TRBJ2-2, the V gene TRBV7-6, with TRBD2 matching 8 bases. J was trimmed by 0 bases and V by 3 bases; bases with no gene match: 3. Germline V CDR1 and CDR2: SGHVS, FNYEAQ. This CDR3 is 16 amino acids long.

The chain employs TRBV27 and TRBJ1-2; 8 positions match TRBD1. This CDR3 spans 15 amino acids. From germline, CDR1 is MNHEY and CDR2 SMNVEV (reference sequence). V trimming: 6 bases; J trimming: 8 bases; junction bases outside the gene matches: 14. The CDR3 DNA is TGTGCCAGCAGGGCCCCAGGGCAGGGGGCCGGGGGCTACACCTTC. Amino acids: CASRAPGQGAGGYTF.

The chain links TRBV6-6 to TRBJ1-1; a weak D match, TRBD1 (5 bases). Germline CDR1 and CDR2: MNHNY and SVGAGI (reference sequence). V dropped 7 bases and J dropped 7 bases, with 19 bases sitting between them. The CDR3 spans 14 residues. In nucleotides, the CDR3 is TGTGCCAGCACCCCGGCCGACAGACGATTTGAAGCTTTCTTT. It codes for CASTPADRRFEAFF.

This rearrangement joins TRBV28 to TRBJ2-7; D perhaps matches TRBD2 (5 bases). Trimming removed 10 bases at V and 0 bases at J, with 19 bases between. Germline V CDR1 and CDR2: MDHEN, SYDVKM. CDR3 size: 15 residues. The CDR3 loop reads CATPWRGSNSYEQYF. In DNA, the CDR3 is TGTGCCACCCCTTGGCGAGGGAGTAACTCCTACGAGCAGTACTTC.

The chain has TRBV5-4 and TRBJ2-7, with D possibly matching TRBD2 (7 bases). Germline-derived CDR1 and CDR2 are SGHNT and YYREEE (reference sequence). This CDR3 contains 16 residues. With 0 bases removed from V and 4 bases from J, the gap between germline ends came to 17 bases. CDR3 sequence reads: CASSLAVPGGGYEQYF. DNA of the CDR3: TGTGCCAGCAGCTTGGCCGTCCCGGGGGGCGGGTACGAGCAGTACTTC.

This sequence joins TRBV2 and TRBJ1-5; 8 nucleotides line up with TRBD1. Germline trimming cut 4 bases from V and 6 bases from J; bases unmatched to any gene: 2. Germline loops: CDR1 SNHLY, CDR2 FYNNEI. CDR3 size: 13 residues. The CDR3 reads CASSGTGFQPQHF. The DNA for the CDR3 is TGTGCCAGCAGTGGGACAGGGTTTCAGCCCCAGCATTTT.

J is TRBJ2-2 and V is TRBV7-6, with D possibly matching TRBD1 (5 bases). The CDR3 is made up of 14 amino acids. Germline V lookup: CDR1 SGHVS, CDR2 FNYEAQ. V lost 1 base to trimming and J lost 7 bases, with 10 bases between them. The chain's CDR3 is CASSLDSGYGELFF. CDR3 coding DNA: TGTGCCAGCAGCTTAGATTCAGGGTACGGGGAGCTGTTTTTT.

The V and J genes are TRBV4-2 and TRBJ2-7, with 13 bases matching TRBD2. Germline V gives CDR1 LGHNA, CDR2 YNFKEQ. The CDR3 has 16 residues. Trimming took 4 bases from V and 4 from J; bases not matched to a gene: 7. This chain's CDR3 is CASSPGTSGILYEQYF. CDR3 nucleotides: TGTGCCAGCAGCCCGGGGACTAGCGGGATTTTATACGAGCAGTACTTC.

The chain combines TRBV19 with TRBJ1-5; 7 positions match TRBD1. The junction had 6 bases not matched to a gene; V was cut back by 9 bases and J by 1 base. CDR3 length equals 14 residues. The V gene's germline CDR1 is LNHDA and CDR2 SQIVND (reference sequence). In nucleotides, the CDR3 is TGTGCCAGCCGACAGGGAAGCAGCAATCAGCCCCAGCATTTT. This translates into CASRQGSSNQPQHF.